These 8 T cell receptor beta chains originate from one sample sequenced in a study of shared clonotypes between healthy human individuals. Clones were read by immunoSEQ multiplex PCR, and TCRdb kept only the in-frame ones, dropping some. The profile shows 2,500,000 or so clones, more than 80% of them singletons. The sequenced sample consisted of naive CD4+ T cells sorted from blood. As for subset: CD45RA+ positively selected. These receptors were obtained from a man younger than 35 in good health.

V is TRBV10-3 and J is TRBJ2-1, with TRBD2 identical over 16 bases. After removal of 8 bases from V and 10 bases from J, the junction contained 5 bases not matched to a gene. The germline CDR1 and CDR2 sequences are ENHRY and SYGVKD. The CDR3 extends over 14 amino acids. The CDR3 loop reads CAIGTSGGAWEQFF. The DNA for the CDR3 is TGTGCCATCGGGACTAGCGGGGGGGCCTGGGAGCAGTTCTTC.

The rearrangement links TRBV5-4 to TRBJ2-3; no firm D call. Trimming took off 6 bases at V and 1 base at J, with 12 bases between the two ends. This CDR3 has 14 residues. CDR1 SGHNT and CDR2 YYREEE come from the germline V gene (reference sequence). CDR3 protein: CASTPITGTDTQYF. DNA of the CDR3: TGTGCCAGCACCCCTATCACAGGCACAGATACGCAGTATTTT.

The gene calls are TRBV6-5 and TRBJ2-3, with TRBD1 as a possible D gene (6 bases). Trimming took off 2 bases at V and 0 bases at J, with 9 bases between the two ends. Germline-derived CDR1 and CDR2 are MNHEY and SVGAGI. There are 15 residues in the CDR3. CDR3 bases: TGTGCCAGCAGTTACCGGGACACTAGCACAGATACGCAGTATTTT. Residues: CASSYRDTSTDTQYF.

This chain joins TRBV5-1 and TRBJ2-1, with D perhaps TRBD2 (7 bases). The V end was cut by 6 bases, the J end by 0 bases, with 13 bases between. Germline CDR1 and CDR2: SGHRS and YFSETQ. CDR3 length: 15 residues. The CDR3 sequence is CASTPGGLSYNEQFF. CDR3 DNA sequence: TGCGCCAGCACCCCGGGGGGCCTCTCCTACAATGAGCAGTTCTTC.

The J gene is TRBJ2-7, the V gene TRBV7-9; no definite D call. V lost 3 bases and J lost 2, with 8 bases in between. The V gene's germline CDR1 is SEHNR and CDR2 FQNEAQ (reference sequence). The CDR3 spans 13 residues. CDR3 sequence: CASSLFNAYEQYF. The CDR3 DNA reads as TGTGCCAGCAGCTTGTTCAACGCCTACGAGCAGTACTTC.

The rearrangement joins TRBV25-1 to TRBJ2-5; weak D call: TRBD2 (6 bases). The CDR3 has 15 residues. CDR1 MGHDK and CDR2 SYGVNS come from the germline V gene. V gave up 5 bases and J gave up 2 bases, with 15 bases separating them. The CDR3 here is CASSSSTGRQETQYF. CDR3 DNA sequence: TGTGCCAGCAGTTCCAGTACCGGGAGACAAGAGACCCAGTACTTC. The variable domain in full, completed from reference TRBV25-1 and TRBJ2-5, reads EADIYQTPRYLVIGTGKKITLECSQTMGHDKMYWYQQDPGMELHLIHYSYGVNSTEKGDLSSESTVSRIRTEHFPLTLESARPSHTSQYLCASSSSTGRQETQYFGPGTRLLVL.

The chain is built from TRBV7-2 and TRBJ1-4; the D gene is possibly TRBD1 (5 bases). With 4 bases removed from V and 13 bases from J, the gap between germline ends came to 19 bases. In germline, CDR1 is SGHTA, CDR2 FQGNSA. This CDR3 region has 14 residues. In DNA, the CDR3 is TGTGCCAGCAGCTCGCCCCCGGCCCTTCAGGGACTGTTTTTT. Translating it yields CASSSPPALQGLFF.

The rearrangement links TRBV28 to TRBJ2-2; 7 positions agree with TRBD1. Germline CDR1 is MDHEN and CDR2 is SYDVKM. V shed 5 bases, J shed 4 bases, and the junction held 7 bases outside the gene matches. The length of the CDR3 is 15 residues. The CDR3 spells CASSPGQVGTGELFF. CDR3 nucleotide sequence: TGTGCCAGCAGTCCCGGACAGGTGGGCACCGGGGAGCTGTTTTTT. Variable domain in full (rest from reference TRBV28 and TRBJ2-2): DVKVTQSSRYLVKRTGEKVFLECVQDMDHENMFWYRQDPGLGLRLIYFSYDVKMKEKGDIPEGYSVSREKKERFSLILESASTNQTSMYLCASSPGQVGTGELFFGEGSRLTVL.